The present entry profiles one T cell receptor beta chain with its context. Assay used: immunoSEQ multiplex PCR; TCRdb lists only in-frame clones, some missing. The table records about 350,000 clones, around 91% of them present only once. These data come from a study of blood T cell repertoires in COVID-19. Germline CDR1 is LNHDA and CDR2 is SQIVND (reference sequence). V shed 1 base and J 4 bases; nucleotides not matched to a gene: 2. CDR3 length: 15 amino acids. This sequence joins TRBV19 and TRBJ1-3, with 9 bases identical to TRBD1. The sequenced material came from peripheral blood. The TCR was taken from a woman between 18 and 29 years old who had recovered from COVID-19. As DNA, the CDR3 is TGTGCCAGTAGTATAGCAGGACAGGGGGGAAACACCATATATTTT. This encodes CASSIAGQGGNTIYF.